These 10 T cell receptor beta chains share one sample of origin, sequenced in a study of T cell repertoires in ileal Crohn's disease. The repertoire was sequenced with immunoSEQ multiplex PCR; TCRdb's copy has only in-frame clones and lacks some. The data hold tens of thousands of clones, with roughly 77% observed a single time. Material: ileal tissue. The receptors stem from an adult with Crohn's disease.

Notes on this clone: The same CDR3 arises from other DNA sequences in this sample as well. The V call is TRBV27, the J call TRBJ2-7, with D unresolved. Trimming stripped 5 bases from V and 1 base from J, with 12 bases between. The CDR3 is 14 residues long. Germline V gene data show CDR1 as MNHEY and CDR2 as SMNVEV (reference sequence). CDR3 sequence (DNA): TGTGCCAGCAGTGATCCCGGCGGTTCCTACGAGCAGTACTTC. As protein: CASSDPGGSYEQYF.

In its sample, this clone was seen a few times. V and J are TRBV27 and TRBJ1-2, with TRBD1 matching 12 bases. The CDR3 contains 16 residues. The trim removed 4 bases at V and 3 bases at J, leaving 6 bases unmatched. Germline V gene data show CDR1 as MNHEY and CDR2 as SMNVEV (reference sequence). DNA of the CDR3: TGTGCCAGCAGTTCCCAGGGACAGGGGGCTTACTATGGCTACACCTTC. Its protein is CASSSQGQGAYYGYTF.

The rearrangement uses TRBV6-5 and TRBJ2-5; TRBD2 is a possible D gene (5 bases). The assigned J gene may be wrong: the sequence end matches TRBJ2-7 better. The CDR3 loop spans 14 amino acids. CDR1 is MNHEY, CDR2 SVGAGI, per germline. Here the CDR3 DNA reads TGTGCCAGCAGTTTCACACGGGAAAACTACGAGCAGTACTTC. As protein: CASSFTRENYEQYF.

The chain links TRBV27 to TRBJ2-1, with 8 bases identical to TRBD2. CDR1 is MNHEY, CDR2 SMNVEV, per germline (reference sequence). The CDR3 length is 14 residues. V shed 6 bases and J 2 bases; nucleotides not matched to a gene: 3. The CDR3 DNA reads as TGTGCCAGCAGGGGACTAGAACCCTACAATGAGCAGTTCTTC. This sequence encodes CASRGLEPYNEQFF.

The chain uses TRBV6-1 and TRBJ1-6, with D hard to call. V was shortened by 5 bases and J by 9 bases, with 14 bases between the two germline ends. CDR1 and CDR2 (germline): MNHNS, SASEGT. The CDR3 spans 14 residues. The DNA of the CDR3 is TGTGCCAGCAGTTTGGCCGCGGTTCGTTCACCCCTCCACTTT. Amino acid sequence: CASSLAAVRSPLHF.

The chain uses TRBV6-1 and TRBJ1-1; TRBD1 aligns across 9 bases. The junction had 2 bases not matched to a gene; V was cut back by 3 bases and J by 3 bases. Per the germline V gene, CDR1 is MNHNS and CDR2 is SASEGT. The CDR3 has 14 residues. This CDR3 is CASSEDRGYTEAFF. The CDR3 coding sequence is TGTGCCAGCAGTGAGGACAGGGGATACACTGAAGCTTTCTTT.

The chain's CDR3 is CASSVEASGIYEQYF. The CDR3 region has the DNA TGTGCCAGCAGCGTAGAAGCTAGCGGAATCTACGAGCAGTACTTC. The chain recombines TRBV9 with TRBJ2-7; 7 bases match TRBD2. V trimming: 0 bases; J trimming: 3 bases; junction bases outside the gene matches: 6. This CDR3 contains 15 residues. Looked up from germline, CDR1 is SGDLS and CDR2 is YYNGEE.

The J gene is TRBJ2-5, the V gene TRBV5-6; TRBD1 aligns across 10 bases. The CDR3 length is 14 residues. V dropped 4 bases and J dropped 4; count of bases not matched to a gene: 4. CDR1 and CDR2 from the germline V gene are SGHDT and YYEEEE. DNA of the CDR3: TGTGCCAGCAGCACCCGGACAGGGGGAGAGACCCAGTACTTC. Its protein is CASSTRTGGETQYF.

This chain joins TRBV6-5 and TRBJ2-1; 12 nucleotides agree with TRBD2. Per the germline V gene, CDR1 is MNHEY and CDR2 is SVGAGI. The J segment lost 9 bases and the V segment lost 4 bases, leaving 10 bases of the junction unmatched. CDR3 length: 16 amino acids. The CDR3 here is CASSFTASGGVGEQFF. The CDR3 region has the DNA TGTGCCAGCAGTTTTACTGCTAGCGGGGGGGTCGGTGAGCAGTTCTTC.

The DNA for the CDR3 is TGTGCCAGTATCCCTGACAGCCGGGCTGTAGGGGCTTTCTTT. This gives the protein CASIPDSRAVGAFF. The V gene is TRBV19, the J gene TRBJ1-1; perhaps TRBD1 as D (5 bases). This CDR3 contains 14 residues. V lost 7 bases to trimming and J lost 11 bases, with 23 bases between them. The germline gives CDR1 LNHDA, CDR2 SQIVND (reference sequence).